This TCR beta chain was observed in a study of T cell changes during pregnancy in multiple sclerosis. The germline V gene has CDR1 MGHRA and CDR2 YSYEKL. This CDR3 is built from 16 residues. V was cut by 0 bases and J by 3 bases, with 14 bases left in between. Clones were read by immunoSEQ multiplex PCR, and TCRdb kept only the in-frame ones, dropping some. Among approximately 30,000 clones listed, roughly 90% were seen once. The sample here was CD8+ T cells from peripheral blood mononuclear cells, taken in the second trimester of pregnancy. This sequence originates from a female donor with multiple sclerosis, enrolled in a pregnancy study. The chain recombines TRBV4-1 with TRBJ1-1; maybe TRBD1 (5 bases). CDR3 sequence: CASSQDVGVIDTEAFF. The CDR3 DNA is TGCGCCAGCAGCCAAGATGTAGGGGTGATTGACACTGAAGCTTTCTTT.